This T cell receptor beta chain originates from a study of cytomegalovirus exposure and HLA in healthy donors. Looking at the study overall: In an earlier analysis, 95 million to 130 million unique TCR beta sequences were found from 150 million to 200 million T cells. General observations from the study: The study had only CMV serostatus as immune exposure information. A previous analysis found most TCR beta V segments productive roughly 87% or roughly 30% of the time.

Primers included in the PCR were 60 Vbeta and 13 Jbeta primers. The assay was immunoSEQ multiplex PCR, and TCRdb's table has in-frame clones only and misses some. The sample records approximately 240,000 clones, about 80% being singletons. CDR1 is MNHNY and CDR2 is SVGAGI in the germline V gene (reference sequence). The CDR3 is 14 residues long. Deletions cut 0 bases from V and 5 bases from J, with 11 bases between. The sample holds one count of this clone. Its antigen is as yet unknown. V is TRBV6-6 and J is TRBJ2-7; D perhaps matches TRBD2 (5 bases). The material sequenced was PBMCs. This TCR was sampled from a woman aged 55-75 years in good health and CMV-seropositive. Written as DNA, the CDR3 is TGTGCCAGCAGTTACTCGGTTCTAGCCCACGAGCAGTACTTC. This encodes CASSYSVLAHEQYF.